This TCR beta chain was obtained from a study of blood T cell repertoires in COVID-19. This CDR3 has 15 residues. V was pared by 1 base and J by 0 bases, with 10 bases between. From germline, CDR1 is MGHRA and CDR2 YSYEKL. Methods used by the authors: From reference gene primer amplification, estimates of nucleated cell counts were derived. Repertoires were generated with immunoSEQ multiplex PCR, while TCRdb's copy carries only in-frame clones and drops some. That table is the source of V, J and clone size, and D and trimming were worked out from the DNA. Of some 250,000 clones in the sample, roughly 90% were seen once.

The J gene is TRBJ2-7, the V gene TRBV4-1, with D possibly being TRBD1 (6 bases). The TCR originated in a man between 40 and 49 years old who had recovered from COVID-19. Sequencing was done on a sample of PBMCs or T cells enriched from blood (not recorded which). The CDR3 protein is CASSQGTDNSYEQYF. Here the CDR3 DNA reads TGCGCCAGCAGCCAAGGGACAGACAACTCCTACGAGCAGTACTTC.